The present T cell receptor beta chain was sequenced within a study of T cells after posttransplantation cyclophosphamide. Methotrexate plus calcineurin inhibitor accompanied controls' myeloablative marrow transplants; sampling was 1 year later. The CDR3 sequence is 17 residues long. Germline CDR1 LNHDA, CDR2 SQIVND (reference sequence). J gave up 0 bases and V 4 bases, and 11 bases lay outside the gene matches. This clone was counted only a few times. The table came from immunoSEQ multiplex PCR; TCRdb's copy has only in-frame clones and leaves some out. The top ten hold 3.5% to 5% of the sample, which has 7,500 to 10,000 clones, about 89% seen once.

The starting material was PBMCs, obtained about 67 weeks after allogeneic stem cell transplant with calcineurin inhibitor and methotrexate. This receptor was taken from a male patient between 45 and 60 years old who received an allogeneic stem cell transplant from an unrelated donor, was CMV-positive, and had chronic GVHD only. The graft donor may be the source of some T cells. The rearrangement joins TRBV19 to TRBJ2-7; 8 nucleotides align to TRBD2. CDR3 in amino acids: CASSTGGGGTSSYEQYF. The CDR3 DNA follows: TGTGCCAGTAGTACCGGGGGGGGCGGTACGAGCTCCTACGAGCAGTACTTC.